This note documents a single TCR beta chain sequence. Here immunoSEQ multiplex PCR was the method, and the copy in TCRdb shows in-frame clones only, minus some. The data hold around 48,000 clones, with 92% observed a single time. This entry belongs to a study of T cell changes during pregnancy in multiple sclerosis. The sequences come from CD4+ T cells from peripheral blood mononuclear cells, collected in the second trimester of pregnancy. The TCR originated in a female donor in good health, enrolled as a control in a pregnancy study.

CDR3 sequence reads: CSVLRIETGAYEQYF. The CDR3 DNA reads TGCAGCGTTCTCAGGATCGAGACAGGAGCCTACGAGCAGTACTTC. V gene TRBV29-1 combines with J gene TRBJ2-7, with TRBD1 as a possible D gene (6 bases). This CDR3 spans 15 amino acids. Trimming removed 5 bases from V and 2 bases from J, with 19 bases in between. Looked up from germline, CDR1 is SQVTM and CDR2 is ANQGSEA.